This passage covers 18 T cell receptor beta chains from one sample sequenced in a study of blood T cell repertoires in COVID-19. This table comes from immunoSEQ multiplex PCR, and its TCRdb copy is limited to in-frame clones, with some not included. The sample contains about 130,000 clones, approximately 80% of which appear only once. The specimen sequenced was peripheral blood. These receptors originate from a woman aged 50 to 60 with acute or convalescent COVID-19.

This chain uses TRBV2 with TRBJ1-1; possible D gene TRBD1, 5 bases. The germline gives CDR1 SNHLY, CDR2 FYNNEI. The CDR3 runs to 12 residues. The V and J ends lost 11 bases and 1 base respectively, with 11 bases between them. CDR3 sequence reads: CAGGVRNTEAFF. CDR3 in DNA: TGTGCCGGAGGGGTAAGGAACACTGAAGCTTTCTTT.

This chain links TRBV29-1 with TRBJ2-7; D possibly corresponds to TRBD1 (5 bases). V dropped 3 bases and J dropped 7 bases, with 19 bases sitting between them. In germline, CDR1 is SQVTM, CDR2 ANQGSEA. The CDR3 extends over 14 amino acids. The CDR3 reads CSVEVQGLAWEQYF. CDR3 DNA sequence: TGCAGCGTTGAGGTGCAGGGCCTGGCATGGGAGCAGTACTTC.

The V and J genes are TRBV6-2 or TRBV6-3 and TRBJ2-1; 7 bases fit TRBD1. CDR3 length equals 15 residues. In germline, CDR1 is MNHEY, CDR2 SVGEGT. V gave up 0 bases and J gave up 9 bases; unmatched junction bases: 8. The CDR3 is CASSYSPGGTGEQFF. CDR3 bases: TGTGCCAGCAGTTACTCGCCAGGGGGAACAGGTGAGCAGTTCTTC.

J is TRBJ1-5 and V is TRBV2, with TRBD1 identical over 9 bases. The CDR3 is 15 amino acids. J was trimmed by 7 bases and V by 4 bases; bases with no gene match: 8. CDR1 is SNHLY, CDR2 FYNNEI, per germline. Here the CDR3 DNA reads TGTGCCAGCAGTGGGGTCTTACAGGGGGCACAGCCCCAGCATTTT. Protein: CASSGVLQGAQPQHF.

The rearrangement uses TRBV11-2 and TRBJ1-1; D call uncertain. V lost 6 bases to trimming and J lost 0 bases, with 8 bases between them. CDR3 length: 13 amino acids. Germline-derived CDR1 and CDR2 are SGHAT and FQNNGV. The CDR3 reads CASRFTVNTEAFF. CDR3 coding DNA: TGTGCCAGCAGGTTTACGGTGAACACTGAAGCTTTCTTT.

CDR3 loop: CASSVAGDTYNEQFF. The CDR3 DNA sequence: TGTGCCAGCAGCGTAGCTGGGGACACCTACAATGAGCAGTTCTTC. This chain joins TRBV9 and TRBJ2-1; a weak D match, TRBD1 (6 bases). The CDR3 sequence is 15 residues long. CDR1 and CDR2 from the germline V gene are SGDLS and YYNGEE. The V and J ends lost 0 bases and 2 bases respectively, with 9 bases between them.

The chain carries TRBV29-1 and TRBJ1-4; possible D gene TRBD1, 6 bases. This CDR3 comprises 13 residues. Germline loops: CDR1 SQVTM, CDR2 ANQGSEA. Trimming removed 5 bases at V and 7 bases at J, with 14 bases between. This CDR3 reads CSVSRQAGEKLFF. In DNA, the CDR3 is TGCAGCGTTTCGAGACAGGCGGGTGAAAAACTGTTTTTT.

The CDR3 nucleotides are TGTGCCAGCCGAGATACAGGGACTATAGGAAACACCATATATTTT. This encodes CASRDTGTIGNTIYF. The rearrangement joins TRBV6-5 to TRBJ1-3, with a tentative D call TRBD1 (6 bases). V was clipped by 8 bases and J by 4 bases, with 18 bases between them. Germline CDR1 MNHEY, CDR2 SVGAGI. The CDR3 length is 15 residues.

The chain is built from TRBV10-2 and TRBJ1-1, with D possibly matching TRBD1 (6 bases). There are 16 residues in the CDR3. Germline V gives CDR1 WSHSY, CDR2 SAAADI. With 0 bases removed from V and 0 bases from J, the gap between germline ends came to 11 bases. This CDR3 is CASSESGAVMNTEAFF. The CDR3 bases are TGCGCCAGCAGTGAGTCGGGGGCCGTAATGAACACTGAAGCTTTCTTT.

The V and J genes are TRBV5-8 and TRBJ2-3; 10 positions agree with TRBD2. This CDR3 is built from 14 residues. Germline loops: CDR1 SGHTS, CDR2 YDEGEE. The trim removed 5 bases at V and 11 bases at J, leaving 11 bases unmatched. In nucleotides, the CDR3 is TGTGCCAGCAGATTAGCGAGCGGGGGGGTTGGGCAGTATTTT. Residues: CASRLASGGVGQYF.

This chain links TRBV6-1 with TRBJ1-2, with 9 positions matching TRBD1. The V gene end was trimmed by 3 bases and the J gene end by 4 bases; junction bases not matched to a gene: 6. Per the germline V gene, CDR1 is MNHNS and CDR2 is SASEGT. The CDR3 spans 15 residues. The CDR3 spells CASSDHRGQGYGYTF. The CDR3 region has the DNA TGTGCCAGCAGTGATCACAGGGGGCAAGGCTATGGCTACACCTTC.

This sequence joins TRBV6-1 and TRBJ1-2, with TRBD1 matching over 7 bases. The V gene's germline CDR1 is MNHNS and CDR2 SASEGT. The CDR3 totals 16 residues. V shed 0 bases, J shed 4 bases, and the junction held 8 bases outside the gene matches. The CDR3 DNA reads TGTGCCAGCAGTGAAGCTTGGAGAGGGGGCGGCTATGGCTACACCTTC. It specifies CASSEAWRGGGYGYTF.

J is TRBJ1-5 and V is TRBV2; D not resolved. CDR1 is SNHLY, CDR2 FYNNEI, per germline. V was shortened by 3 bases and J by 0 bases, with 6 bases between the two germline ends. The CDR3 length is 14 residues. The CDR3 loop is CASSDGNSNQPQHF. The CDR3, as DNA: TGTGCCAGCAGTGACGGGAATAGCAATCAGCCCCAGCATTTT. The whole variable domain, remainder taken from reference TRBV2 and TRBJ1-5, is EPEVTQTPSHQVTQMGQEVILRCVPISNHLYFYWYRQILGQKVEFLVSFYNNEISEKSEIFDDQFSVERPDGSNFTLKIRSTKLEDSAMYFCASSDGNSNQPQHFGDGTRLSIL.

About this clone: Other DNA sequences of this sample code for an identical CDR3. CDR3 loop: CASSLLSDTQYF. The CDR3 nucleotides are TGTGCCAGCAGTTTATTATCAGATACGCAGTATTTT. The genes are TRBV28 and TRBJ2-3; D ambiguous. The CDR3 covers 12 residues. Germline lookup yields CDR1 MDHEN and CDR2 SYDVKM. V was trimmed by 1 base and J by 4 bases, leaving 3 bases between them.

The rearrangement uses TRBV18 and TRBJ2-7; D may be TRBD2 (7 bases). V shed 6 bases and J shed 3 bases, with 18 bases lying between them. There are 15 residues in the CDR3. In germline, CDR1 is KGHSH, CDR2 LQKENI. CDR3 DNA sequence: TGTGCCAGCTCCCCCCTACAGGGAGGGGTCTACGAGCAGTACTTC. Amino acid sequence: CASSPLQGGVYEQYF.

The CDR3 sequence is CSVQQSTYEQYF. The CDR3 DNA sequence: TGCAGCGTACAGCAGTCCACCTACGAGCAGTACTTC. This chain joins TRBV29-1 and TRBJ2-7, with D uncertain. Trimming cost V 6 bases and J 2 bases, with 11 bases left between them. The CDR3 loop spans 12 amino acids. CDR1 is SQVTM, CDR2 ANQGSEA, per germline.

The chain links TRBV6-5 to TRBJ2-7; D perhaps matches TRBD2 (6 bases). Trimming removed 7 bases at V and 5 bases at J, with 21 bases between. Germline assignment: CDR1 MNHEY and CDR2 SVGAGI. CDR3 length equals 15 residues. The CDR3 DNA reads TGTGCCAGCAACCTCCGCAGGGTGCGGGGCCACGAGCAGTACTTC. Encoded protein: CASNLRRVRGHEQYF.

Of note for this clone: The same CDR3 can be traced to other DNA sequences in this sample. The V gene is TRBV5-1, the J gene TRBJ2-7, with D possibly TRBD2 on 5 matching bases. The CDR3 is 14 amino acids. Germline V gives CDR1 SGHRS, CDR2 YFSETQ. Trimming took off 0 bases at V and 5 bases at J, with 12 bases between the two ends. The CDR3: CASSLEGGRNEQYF. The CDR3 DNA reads TGCGCCAGCAGCTTGGAAGGAGGTCGAAACGAGCAGTACTTC.